The 20 T cell receptor beta chains below all came from one sample that was sequenced in a study of T cell changes during pregnancy in multiple sclerosis. Clones were read by immunoSEQ multiplex PCR, and TCRdb kept only the in-frame ones, dropping some. The sample lists roughly 30,000 clones, about 89% occurring once. Sequenced material: CD8+ T cells from peripheral blood mononuclear cells, taken before pregnancy. All receptors derive from a female donor with multiple sclerosis, enrolled in a pregnancy study.

The rearrangement links TRBV11-2 to TRBJ2-7; D possibly corresponds to TRBD2 (5 bases). The CDR3 loop spans 12 amino acids. Germline CDR1 and CDR2: SGHAT and FQNNGV. Trimming shortened V by 0 bases and J by 6 bases, and 6 bases separated the two germline ends. The CDR3 sequence: CASSLDTSEQYF. The CDR3 DNA reads TGTGCCAGCAGCTTAGATACTAGCGAGCAGTACTTC. Using reference TRBV11-2 and TRBJ2-7 for the parts outside the CDR3, the full variable domain is EAGVAQSPRYKIIEKRQSVAFWCNPISGHATLYWYQQILGQGPKLLIQFQNNGVVDDSQLPKDRFSAERLKGVDSTLKIQPAKLEDSAVYLCASSLDTSEQYFGPGTRLTVT.

The CDR3 DNA sequence: TGTGCCAGCAGCTTGGACTCTTCTAACTATGGCTACACCTTC. It encodes CASSLDSSNYGYTF. J is TRBJ1-2 and V is TRBV27; D is uncertain. This CDR3 is 14 amino acids long. Germline V gene sequence: CDR1 MNHEY, CDR2 SMNVEV (reference sequence). Trimming stripped 6 bases from V and 0 bases from J, with 11 bases between.

The CDR3 reads CAWSFIARGEQYF. CDR3 DNA: TGTGCCTGGAGTTTTATAGCGCGTGGCGAGCAGTACTTC. V is TRBV30 and J is TRBJ2-7; a weak D match, TRBD2 (5 bases). The germline V gene encodes CDR1 GTSNPN and CDR2 SVGIG (reference sequence). Trimming pared 2 bases from V and 6 bases from J, leaving 14 bases between. The length of the CDR3 is 13 residues.

The V call is TRBV9, the J call TRBJ2-7, with 7 positions matching TRBD2. The germline gives CDR1 SGDLS, CDR2 YYNGEE. This CDR3 spans 13 amino acids. V lost 3 bases and J lost 4; bases outside the gene matches: 4. Here the CDR3 DNA reads TGTGCCAGCAGCGGACTAGCTGAGTACGAGCAGTACTTC. Its protein product is CASSGLAEYEQYF.

V and J are TRBV15 and TRBJ2-3; TRBD2 matches at 8 bases. CDR1 is LNHNV and CDR2 is YYDKDF in the germline V gene (reference sequence). The CDR3 is 15 residues long. V lost 5 bases, J lost 0 bases, and 4 bases stayed unmatched. CDR3 residues: CATSSGLASTDTQYF. Here the CDR3 DNA reads TGTGCCACCAGCTCCGGACTAGCTAGCACAGATACGCAGTATTTT. Using reference TRBV15 and TRBJ2-3 for the parts outside the CDR3, the full variable domain is DAMVIQNPRYQVTQFGKPVTLSCSQTLNHNVMYWYQQKSSQAPKLLFHYYDKDFNNEADTPDNFQSRRPNTSFCFLDIRSPGLGDTAMYLCATSSGLASTDTQYFGPGTRLTVL.

The chain recombines TRBV7-2 with TRBJ2-1, with 10 bases identical to TRBD1. The germline gives CDR1 SGHTA, CDR2 FQGNSA. V lost 0 bases and J lost 4; bases outside the gene matches: 9. The CDR3 runs to 18 residues. CDR3 in DNA: TGTGCCAGCAGCTTAGCTATTGGGGGGGACAGGGGATACAATGAGCAGTTCTTC. It encodes CASSLAIGGDRGYNEQFF.

This chain connects TRBV4-1 to TRBJ1-6, with TRBD1 identical over 8 bases. Trimming took 3 bases from V and 7 from J; bases not matched to a gene: 8. The CDR3 spans 16 residues. CDR1 and CDR2 from the germline V gene are MGHRA and YSYEKL. DNA of the CDR3: TGCGCCAGCAGCCAGAAAACCGGGACAGGCAATTCACCCCTCCACTTT. It yields the protein CASSQKTGTGNSPLHF.

V usage is TRBV25-1 and J usage is TRBJ2-5; D is possibly TRBD1 (6 bases). Trimming took off 5 bases at V and 7 bases at J, with 14 bases between the two ends. Germline V gene sequence: CDR1 MGHDK, CDR2 SYGVNS. The CDR3 sequence is 13 residues long. The CDR3 nucleotides are TGTGCCAGCAGTACCCGACAGGAGGTGACCCAGTACTTC. As protein: CASSTRQEVTQYF. Using reference TRBV25-1 and TRBJ2-5 for the parts outside the CDR3, the full variable domain is EADIYQTPRYLVIGTGKKITLECSQTMGHDKMYWYQQDPGMELHLIHYSYGVNSTEKGDLSSESTVSRIRTEHFPLTLESARPSHTSQYLCASSTRQEVTQYFGPGTRLLVL.

The V and J genes are TRBV18 and TRBJ2-1; 10 nucleotides agree with TRBD1. CDR1 is KGHSH and CDR2 is LQKENI in the germline V gene. J was trimmed by 7 bases and V by 2 bases; bases with no gene match: 5. This CDR3 is 15 amino acids long. The CDR3: CASSPWGQGTNEQFF. CDR3 DNA: TGTGCCAGCTCACCATGGGGACAGGGGACGAATGAGCAGTTCTTC.

The chain is built from TRBV28 and TRBJ1-1; possible D gene TRBD1, 5 bases. CDR3 length equals 15 residues. V dropped 6 bases and J dropped 1 base, with 15 bases sitting between them. Per the germline V gene, CDR1 is MDHEN and CDR2 is SYDVKM. CDR3 sequence reads: CASRLTASKNTEAFF. DNA for the CDR3: TGTGCCAGCAGATTGACAGCGAGCAAGAACACTGAAGCTTTCTTT. The whole variable domain, filled in from reference TRBV28 and TRBJ1-1, reads DVKVTQSSRYLVKRTGEKVFLECVQDMDHENMFWYRQDPGLGLRLIYFSYDVKMKEKGDIPEGYSVSREKKERFSLILESASTNQTSMYLCASRLTASKNTEAFFGQGTRLTVV.

The V call is TRBV4-1, the J call TRBJ2-1; 12 bases agree with TRBD2. CDR1 and CDR2 from the germline V gene are MGHRA and YSYEKL. This CDR3 contains 16 residues. After removal of 3 bases from V and 7 bases from J, the junction contained 7 bases not matched to a gene. The DNA of the CDR3 is TGCGCCAGCAGCCACGGTCTAGCGGGGGGGGAAAATGAGCAGTTCTTC. Translating gives CASSHGLAGGENEQFF.

The chain employs TRBV9 and TRBJ2-1; D not resolved. The germline V and J ends were trimmed by 3 bases and 6 bases, with 4 bases remaining between them. From germline, CDR1 is SGDLS and CDR2 YYNGEE. The CDR3 is 11 amino acids. The CDR3 DNA reads TGTGCCAGCAGCGGGGCCAATGAGCAGTTCTTC. This sequence encodes CASSGANEQFF.

This clone came up a few times. This chain joins TRBV4-1 and TRBJ2-3, with a possible D match to TRBD2 (6 bases). Trimming left V 3 bases short and J 1 base short, with 11 bases between. CDR3 length: 15 amino acids. Germline assignment: CDR1 MGHRA and CDR2 YSYEKL. The CDR3 nucleotides are TGCGCCAGCAGCCACTATCCGGGAGGCACAGATACGCAGTATTTT. It translates to CASSHYPGGTDTQYF.

V usage is TRBV10-3 and J usage is TRBJ2-3; the D is unclear. V was pared by 10 bases and J by 0 bases, with 14 bases between. The CDR3 covers 14 residues. CDR1 and CDR2 from the germline V gene are ENHRY and SYGVKD. DNA of the CDR3: TGTGCCACCGGCGAGGTCGGCAGCACAGATACGCAGTATTTT. The encoded protein is CATGEVGSTDTQYF.

The chain recombines TRBV11-2 with TRBJ2-7, with D maybe TRBD2 (5 bases). The germline V and J ends were trimmed by 5 bases and 0 bases, with 8 bases remaining between them. This CDR3 is 13 amino acids long. Germline CDR1 SGHAT, CDR2 FQNNGV. The CDR3 bases are TGTGCCAGCAGCCCAGGAGGCTCCTACGAGCAGTACTTC. As protein: CASSPGGSYEQYF.

The chain links TRBV10-3 to TRBJ2-5; possibly TRBD2 for D (6 bases). CDR3 length equals 18 residues. Trimming stripped 6 bases from V and 2 bases from J, with 25 bases between. Germline V gene data show CDR1 as ENHRY and CDR2 as SYGVKD. The CDR3 sequence is CAISHSSGESQYQETQYF. The CDR3 DNA reads TGTGCCATCAGCCATAGCTCGGGGGAGAGCCAGTATCAAGAGACCCAGTACTTC.

The gene calls are TRBV19 and TRBJ1-1, with D perhaps matching TRBD1 (5 bases). This CDR3 is built from 14 residues. The germline CDR1 and CDR2 sequences are LNHDA and SQIVND (reference sequence). Trimming left V 5 bases short and J 2 bases short, with 12 bases between. For the CDR3, the DNA is TGTGCCAGTAGTCTTGGGCAGGGCAACACTGAAGCTTTCTTT. Residues: CASSLGQGNTEAFF.

This clone was seen at least ten times. The chain has TRBV11-1 and TRBJ2-7, with 7 bases that match TRBD1. V was clipped by 7 bases and J by 3 bases; unmatched bases: 12. There are 15 residues in the CDR3. Germline loops: CDR1 SGHAT, CDR2 FQDESV (reference sequence). CDR3 residues: CASTVRRGPRYEQYF. The CDR3 DNA reads as TGTGCCAGCACCGTTAGAAGGGGGCCCCGCTACGAGCAGTACTTC.

This chain links TRBV30 with TRBJ2-1, with TRBD2 identical over 7 bases. The CDR3 totals 12 residues. V was clipped by 2 bases and J by 7 bases; unmatched bases: 2. The germline V gene has CDR1 GTSNPN and CDR2 SVGIG (reference sequence). CDR3 sequence (DNA): TGTGCCTGGAGTCCAGCGGGGAATGAGCAGTTCTTC. It yields the protein CAWSPAGNEQFF.

A word on this clone: The same CDR3 arises from other DNA sequences in this sample as well. The chain links TRBV6-1 to TRBJ2-6, with D uncertain. The CDR3 is 15 amino acids. V shed 1 base and J shed 0 bases, with 4 bases lying between them. Germline V CDR1 and CDR2: MNHNS, SASEGT. The chain's CDR3 is CASSEGSSGANVLTF. CDR3 in DNA: TGTGCCAGCAGTGAAGGGAGCTCTGGGGCCAACGTCCTGACTTTC.